The TCR beta chain under discussion was sequenced for a study of cytomegalovirus exposure and HLA in healthy donors. General study points: For most TCR sequences rarity was the rule, although some public TCRs occurred in many donors. Some TCR beta chains (over 150 of them) were listed as cytomegalovirus-associated.

This clone was detected a few times. Its antigen is unknown. CDR1 MNHNS and CDR2 SASEGT come from the germline V gene. V lost 3 bases and J lost 3; bases outside the gene matches: 9. This CDR3 spans 16 amino acids. Measured with immunoSEQ multiplex PCR; TCRdb has only the in-frame clones, and not every one. The data hold about 69,000 clones, with approximately 94% observed a single time. The V call is TRBV6-1, the J call TRBJ1-1; 8 positions agree with TRBD1. Sequenced sample: PBMCs. The clonotype comes from a woman aged 18-29 years in good health and CMV-seronegative. CDR3 nucleotides: TGTGCCAGCAGTGATCCCACGGGGACAGGTCACACTGAAGCTTTCTTT. Protein product: CASSDPTGTGHTEAFF.